This T cell receptor beta chain comes out of a study of beta chain features in type 1 diabetes. Across the study: Age and gender were similar between patients and healthy donors, as were cell yields. Study-level points and caveats: PCR may have favored shorter templates equally in patients and controls. Researchers report that Type 1 diabetes patients had moderately but significantly shorter TCRB CDR3s across all four CD4+ subsets.

V dropped 5 bases and J dropped 4; count of bases not matched to a gene: 8. The CDR3 has 15 amino acids. Germline-derived CDR1 and CDR2 are SGHNT and YYREEE (reference sequence). There are a few counts of this clone. Its antigen is as yet unknown. Reverse transcribing all isolated RNA meant expressed TCRB transcripts were sequenced. Some clones are missing from TCRdb's copy, which holds only in-frame ones; the method was immunoSEQ multiplex PCR. The sample gives 600,000 to 700,000 clones, under 15% of which show up once; around 0.12% is in the top ten. Input material: naive CD4+ T cells from blood. This TCR derives from a man younger than 45 with type 1 diabetes. The chain carries TRBV5-4 and TRBJ2-1, with 8 nucleotides matching TRBD1. This chain's CDR3 is CASRPDRGPYNEQFF. CDR3 nucleotide sequence: TGTGCCAGCAGACCTGACAGGGGACCTTACAATGAGCAGTTCTTC.